The 9 T cell receptor beta chains reported below all come from one sample, sequenced in a study of response to subunit inactivated influenza vaccine. TCRdb re-analysed the RT-PCR reads in MiXCR, keeping a single row per CDR3 protein. The repertoire holds some 850,000 distinct CDR3 sequences, approximately 17% seen once, with roughly 10% in the top ten. The starting material was PBMCs from blood, obtained 4 to 6 days after vaccination. These receptors were collected from a man aged 50-59 years who received an inactivated influenza vaccine.

V gene TRBV4-3 combines with J gene TRBJ2-2, with D unclear. V gave up 0 bases and J gave up 4 bases, with 9 bases separating them. Per the germline V gene, CDR1 is LGHNA and CDR2 is YSLEER. The length of the CDR3 is 15 residues. CDR3 region: CASSQDVRRTGELFF. In nucleotides, the CDR3 is TGCGCCAGCAGCCAAGATGTTAGGCGCACCGGGGAGCTGTTTTTT.

The V gene is TRBV5-1, the J gene TRBJ1-1; D may be TRBD1 (6 bases). Trimming stripped 8 bases from V and 3 bases from J, with 14 bases between. The CDR3 contains 13 residues. CDR1 is SGHRS, CDR2 YFSETQ, per germline. The CDR3 sequence is CASKLDSYTEAFF. As DNA, the CDR3 is TGCGCCAGTAAGTTGGACAGCTACACTGAAGCTTTCTTT.

This chain connects TRBV9 to TRBJ2-1, with 8 bases fitting TRBD1. CDR1 is SGDLS, CDR2 YYNGEE, per germline. Losses at the gene ends were 4 bases for V and 10 bases for J; bases not matched to a gene: 13. The CDR3 consists of 15 residues. Here the CDR3 DNA reads TGTGCCAGCAGCTCCCGGGACAGGCGGCCCGAGGAGCAGTTCTTC. This codes for CASSSRDRRPEEQFF.

The chain joins TRBV2 to TRBJ1-4; TRBD1 matches at 8 bases. CDR3 length: 13 residues. CDR1 is SNHLY, CDR2 FYNNEI, per germline. The ends lost 6 bases at V and 7 bases at J; junction bases unmatched: 4. This CDR3 reads CASRQGVGEKLFF. DNA of the CDR3: TGTGCCAGCAGACAGGGGGTCGGTGAAAAACTGTTTTTT.

The rearrangement uses TRBV6-1 and TRBJ2-2, with TRBD1 matching 12 bases. Per the germline V gene, CDR1 is MNHNS and CDR2 is SASEGT. Germline trimming cut 7 bases from V and 5 bases from J; bases unmatched to any gene: 5. The CDR3 totals 15 residues. CDR3 bases: TGTGCCAGCACCGGGGACAGGGGGCTAACCGGGGAGCTGTTTTTT. Protein sequence: CASTGDRGLTGELFF.

The chain links TRBV15 to TRBJ1-4, with a weak D call TRBD1 (5 bases). The V gene's germline CDR1 is LNHNV and CDR2 YYDKDF (reference sequence). This CDR3 has 14 residues. Between the trimmed V and J ends, which lost 4 bases and 6 bases, there was a span of 12 bases. CDR3 bases: TGTGCCACCAGCAAATCCCCGGGACATGAAAAACTGTTTTTT. It yields the protein CATSKSPGHEKLFF.

The chain couples TRBV12-3 or TRBV12-4 to TRBJ2-5; D might be TRBD1 or TRBD2, each matching 6 bases. V dropped 2 bases and J dropped 5 bases, with 15 bases sitting between them. CDR3 length: 15 amino acids. As DNA, the CDR3 is TGTGCCAGCAGTTTATTTTGGGGGGCAGGGGAGACCCAGTACTTC. Its translation is CASSLFWGAGETQYF.

The CDR3: CTSSLTATGPGTGYTF. CDR3 DNA sequence: TGTACCAGCAGCTTAACCGCCACGGGGCCAGGGACTGGCTACACCTTC. V is TRBV7-2 and J is TRBJ1-2, with TRBD1 as a possible D gene (5 bases). V lost 2 bases and J lost 7, with 20 bases in between. Germline lookup yields CDR1 SGHTA and CDR2 FQGNSA. The CDR3 is 16 amino acids.

The sample holds a few counts of this clonotype. This sequence joins TRBV7-2 and TRBJ2-3; a possible D gene is TRBD2 (5 bases). V lost 0 bases, J lost 5 bases, and 12 bases lay in between. The CDR3 totals 15 residues. Germline V gene data show CDR1 as SGHTA and CDR2 as FQGNSA. The CDR3 here is CASSLAGSVGDTQYF. As DNA, the CDR3 is TGTGCCAGCAGCTTAGCGGGGAGTGTCGGAGATACGCAGTATTTT.